Shown below are 7 T cell receptor beta chains from a single sample sequenced in a study of technical replicates of blood from a few donors. Sequenced by immunoSEQ multiplex PCR; TCRdb stores in-frame clones only, minus some. The sample lists around 57,000 clones, roughly 92% occurring once. Input material: T cells isolated from PBMCs. Receptors were obtained from a human donor in good health.

This sequence joins TRBV9 and TRBJ2-2, with a possible D match to TRBD2 (6 bases). The CDR3 is made up of 13 amino acids. Trimming took off 4 bases at V and 6 bases at J, with 10 bases between the two ends. The germline V gene has CDR1 SGDLS and CDR2 YYNGEE. The CDR3 protein is CASSRTTPGELFF. The DNA of the CDR3 is TGTGCCAGCAGCCGGACTACCCCCGGGGAGCTGTTTTTT.

The chain uses TRBV29-1 and TRBJ2-7; a weak D match, TRBD2 (6 bases). V was trimmed by 6 bases and J by 2 bases, leaving 11 bases between them. CDR1 and CDR2 (germline): SQVTM, ANQGSEA. There are 12 residues in the CDR3. For the CDR3, the DNA is TGCAGCGTCCGGGACTCAGCCTACGAGCAGTACTTC. Translated, it gives CSVRDSAYEQYF.

The chain couples TRBV6-5 to TRBJ2-7; TRBD2 might be the D (6 bases). This CDR3 is 16 amino acids long. Germline values: CDR1 MNHEY, CDR2 SVGAGI. Deletions cut 0 bases from V and 5 bases from J, with 17 bases between. CDR3 amino acids: CASSYSMAPGANEQYF. The CDR3 DNA reads TGTGCCAGCAGTTACTCGATGGCCCCGGGAGCTAACGAGCAGTACTTC.

This chain joins TRBV6-5 and TRBJ1-4; 11 nucleotides agree with TRBD1. The CDR3 runs 15 residues. V lost 6 bases to trimming and J lost 7 bases; unmatched junction nucleotides: 7. Germline loops: CDR1 MNHEY, CDR2 SVGAGI. The CDR3 loop is CASRIRGTGGEKLFF. In nucleotides, the CDR3 is TGTGCCAGCAGGATTAGGGGGACAGGGGGTGAAAAACTGTTTTTT.

This chain connects TRBV28 to TRBJ2-5, with 7 positions matching TRBD1. Germline-derived CDR1 and CDR2 are MDHEN and SYDVKM. The V segment lost 3 bases and the J segment 3 bases; nucleotides outside the gene matches: 10. The CDR3 totals 16 residues. The CDR3 loop is CASSFPGTASKETQYF. The CDR3 DNA follows: TGTGCCAGCAGTTTCCCCGGGACAGCCTCAAAAGAGACCCAGTACTTC.

The genes are TRBV5-1 and TRBJ1-4; no clear D. The CDR3 sequence is 15 residues long. Germline-derived CDR1 and CDR2 are SGHRS and YFSETQ. Trimming took off 0 bases at V and 0 bases at J, with 6 bases between the two ends. Written as DNA, the CDR3 is TGCGCCAGCAGCTTGGACGGGGCAACTAATGAAAAACTGTTTTTT. It codes for CASSLDGATNEKLFF.

The chain links TRBV13 to TRBJ2-7, with D tentatively TRBD2 (6 bases). Trimming removed 4 bases from V and 3 bases from J, with 10 bases in between. CDR1 PRHDT and CDR2 FYEKMQ come from the germline V gene (reference sequence). This CDR3 is 13 amino acids long. The CDR3 loop is CASSSGGGYEQYF. The CDR3 coding sequence is TGTGCCAGCAGCTCCGGGGGAGGCTACGAGCAGTACTTC.